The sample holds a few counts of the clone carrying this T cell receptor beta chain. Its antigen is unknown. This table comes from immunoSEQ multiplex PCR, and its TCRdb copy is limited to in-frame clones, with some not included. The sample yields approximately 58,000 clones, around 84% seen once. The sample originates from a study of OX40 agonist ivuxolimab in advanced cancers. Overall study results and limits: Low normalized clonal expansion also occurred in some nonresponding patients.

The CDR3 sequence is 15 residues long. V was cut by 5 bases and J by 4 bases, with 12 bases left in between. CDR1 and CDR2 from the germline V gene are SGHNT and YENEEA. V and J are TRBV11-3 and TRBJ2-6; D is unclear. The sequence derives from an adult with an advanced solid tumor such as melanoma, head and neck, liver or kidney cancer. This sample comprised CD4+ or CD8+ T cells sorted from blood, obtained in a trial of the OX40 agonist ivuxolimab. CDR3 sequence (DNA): TGTGCCAGCAGCCTACCTTCAAGAGGGGCCAACGTCCTGACTTTC. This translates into CASSLPSRGANVLTF.